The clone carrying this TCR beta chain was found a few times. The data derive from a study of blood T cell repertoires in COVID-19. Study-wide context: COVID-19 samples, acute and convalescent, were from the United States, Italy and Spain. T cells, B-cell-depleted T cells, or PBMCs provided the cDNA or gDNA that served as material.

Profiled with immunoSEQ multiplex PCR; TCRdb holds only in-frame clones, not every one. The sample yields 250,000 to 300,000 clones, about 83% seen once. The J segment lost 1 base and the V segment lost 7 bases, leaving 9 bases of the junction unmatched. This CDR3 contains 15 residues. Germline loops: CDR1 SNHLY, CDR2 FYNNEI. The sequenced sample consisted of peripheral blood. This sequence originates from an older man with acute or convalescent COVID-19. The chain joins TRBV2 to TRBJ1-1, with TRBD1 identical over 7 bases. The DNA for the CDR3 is TGTGCCAGCAAAAGGGACAGCTCGCGGAACACTGAAGCTTTCTTT. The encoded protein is CASKRDSSRNTEAFF.